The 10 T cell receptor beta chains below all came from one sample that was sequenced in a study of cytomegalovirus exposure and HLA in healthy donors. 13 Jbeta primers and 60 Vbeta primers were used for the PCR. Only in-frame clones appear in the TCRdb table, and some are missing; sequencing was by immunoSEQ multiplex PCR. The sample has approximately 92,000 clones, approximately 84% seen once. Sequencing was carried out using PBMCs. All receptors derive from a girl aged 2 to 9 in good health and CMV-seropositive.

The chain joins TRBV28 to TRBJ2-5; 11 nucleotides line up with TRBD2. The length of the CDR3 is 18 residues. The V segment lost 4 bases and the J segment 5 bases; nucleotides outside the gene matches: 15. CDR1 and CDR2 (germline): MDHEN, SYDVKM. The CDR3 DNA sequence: TGTGCCAGCAGTTATAGTCCCCTAGCGGGAGGCTTGGTGGAGACCCAGTACTTC. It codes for CASSYSPLAGGLVETQYF.

CDR3: CASSVEGTGGEKLFF. The CDR3 DNA reads as TGTGCCAGCAGCGTAGAGGGGACAGGGGGTGAAAAACTGTTTTTT. The chain combines TRBV9 with TRBJ1-4, with 11 bases matching TRBD1. The trim removed 0 bases at V and 7 bases at J, leaving 2 bases unmatched. This CDR3 is 15 amino acids long. Germline lookup yields CDR1 SGDLS and CDR2 YYNGEE.

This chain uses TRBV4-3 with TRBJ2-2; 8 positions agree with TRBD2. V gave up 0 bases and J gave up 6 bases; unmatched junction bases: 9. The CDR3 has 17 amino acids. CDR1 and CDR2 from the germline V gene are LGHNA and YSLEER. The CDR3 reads CASSQENSGTRPGELFF. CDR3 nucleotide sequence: TGCGCCAGCAGCCAAGAGAATAGCGGGACTAGACCCGGGGAGCTGTTTTTT.

The CDR3 sequence is CASMPGLVTEAFF. As DNA, the CDR3 is TGCGCCAGCATGCCGGGACTGGTCACTGAAGCTTTCTTT. The V gene is TRBV10-2, the J gene TRBJ1-1; D is possibly TRBD1 (5 bases). The CDR3 contains 13 residues. The V end lost 7 bases, the J end lost 4 bases, and 13 bases lay between the germline ends. Germline loops: CDR1 WSHSY, CDR2 SAAADI.

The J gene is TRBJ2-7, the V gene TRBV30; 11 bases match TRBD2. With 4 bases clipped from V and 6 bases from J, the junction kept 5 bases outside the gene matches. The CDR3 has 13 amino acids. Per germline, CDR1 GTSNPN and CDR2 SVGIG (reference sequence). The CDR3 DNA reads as TGTGCCTGGATTTTAGCGGGAGGGGGCGAGCAGTACTTC. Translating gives CAWILAGGGEQYF.

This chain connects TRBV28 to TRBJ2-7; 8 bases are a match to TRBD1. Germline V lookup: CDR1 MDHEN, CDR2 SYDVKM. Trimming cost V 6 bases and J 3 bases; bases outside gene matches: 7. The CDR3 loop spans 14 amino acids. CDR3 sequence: CASRIGQGHYEQYF. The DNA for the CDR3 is TGTGCCAGCAGGATTGGACAGGGACACTACGAGCAGTACTTC.

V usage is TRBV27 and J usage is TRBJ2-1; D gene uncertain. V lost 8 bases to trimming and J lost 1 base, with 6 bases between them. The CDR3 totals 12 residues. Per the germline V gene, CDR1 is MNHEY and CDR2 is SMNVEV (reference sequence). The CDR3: CASGGSYNEQFF. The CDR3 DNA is TGTGCCAGCGGCGGTTCCTACAATGAGCAGTTCTTC.

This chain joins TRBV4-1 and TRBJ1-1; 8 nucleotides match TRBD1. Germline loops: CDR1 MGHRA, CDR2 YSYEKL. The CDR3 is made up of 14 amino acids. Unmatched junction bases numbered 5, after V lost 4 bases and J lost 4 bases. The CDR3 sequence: CASSPGQAATEAFF. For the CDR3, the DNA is TGCGCCAGCAGCCCGGGACAGGCCGCCACTGAAGCTTTCTTT.

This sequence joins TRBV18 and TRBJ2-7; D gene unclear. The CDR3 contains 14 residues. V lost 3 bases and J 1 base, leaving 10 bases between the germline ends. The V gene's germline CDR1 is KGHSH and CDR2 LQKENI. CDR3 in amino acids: CASSPNGGSYEQYF. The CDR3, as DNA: TGTGCCAGCTCACCGAACGGCGGTTCCTACGAGCAGTACTTC.

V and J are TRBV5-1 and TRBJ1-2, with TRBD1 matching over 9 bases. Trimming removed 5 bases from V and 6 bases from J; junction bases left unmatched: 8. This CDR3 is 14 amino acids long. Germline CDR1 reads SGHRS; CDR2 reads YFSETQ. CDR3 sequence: CASRRDRDLNGYTF. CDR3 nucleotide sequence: TGCGCCAGCAGACGGGACAGGGACCTAAATGGCTACACCTTC. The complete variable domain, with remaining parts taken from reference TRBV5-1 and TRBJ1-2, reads KAGVTQTPRYLIKTRGQQVTLSCSPISGHRSVSWYQQTPGQGLQFLFEYFSETQRNKGNFPGRFSGRQFSNSRSEMNVSTLELGDSALYLCASRRDRDLNGYTFGSGTRLTVV.